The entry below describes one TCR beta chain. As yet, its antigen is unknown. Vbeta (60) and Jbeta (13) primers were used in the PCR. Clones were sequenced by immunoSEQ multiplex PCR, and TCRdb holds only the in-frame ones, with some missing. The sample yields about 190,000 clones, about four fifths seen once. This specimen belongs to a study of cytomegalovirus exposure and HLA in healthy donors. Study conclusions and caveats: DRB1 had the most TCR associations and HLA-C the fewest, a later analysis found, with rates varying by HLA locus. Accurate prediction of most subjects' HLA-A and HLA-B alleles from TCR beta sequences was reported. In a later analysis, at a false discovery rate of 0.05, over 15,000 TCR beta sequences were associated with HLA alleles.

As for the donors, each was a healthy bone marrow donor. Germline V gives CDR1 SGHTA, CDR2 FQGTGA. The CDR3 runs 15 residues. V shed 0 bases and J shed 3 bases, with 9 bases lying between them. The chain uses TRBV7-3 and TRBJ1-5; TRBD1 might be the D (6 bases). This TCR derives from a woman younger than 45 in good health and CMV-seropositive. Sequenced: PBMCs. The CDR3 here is CASSLTAGDNQPQHF. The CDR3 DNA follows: TGTGCCAGCAGCTTAACTGCAGGGGACAATCAGCCCCAGCATTTT.